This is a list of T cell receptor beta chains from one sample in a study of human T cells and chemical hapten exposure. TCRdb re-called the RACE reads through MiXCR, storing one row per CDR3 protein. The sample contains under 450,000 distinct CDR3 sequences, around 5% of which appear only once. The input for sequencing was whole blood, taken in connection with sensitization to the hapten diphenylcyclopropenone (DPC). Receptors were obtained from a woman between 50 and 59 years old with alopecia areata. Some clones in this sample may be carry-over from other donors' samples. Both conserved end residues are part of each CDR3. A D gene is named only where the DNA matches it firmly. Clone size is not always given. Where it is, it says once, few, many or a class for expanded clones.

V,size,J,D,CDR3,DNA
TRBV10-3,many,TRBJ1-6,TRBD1,CAISRDRESSPLHF,TGTGCCATCAGTAGAGACAGGGAGAGTTCACCCCTCCACTTT
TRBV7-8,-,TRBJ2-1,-,CASFPWTAYNEQFF,TGTGCCAGCTTCCCCTGGACAGCCTACAATGAGCAGTTCTTC
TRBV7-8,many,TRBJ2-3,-,CASSLGGTEDTQYF,TGTGCCAGCAGCTTAGGCGGGACGGAAGATACGCAGTATTTT
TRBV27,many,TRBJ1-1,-,CASSLSAGGGAFF,TGTGCCAGCAGTTTATCGGCGGGGGGCGGGGCTTTCTTT
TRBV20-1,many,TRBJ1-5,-,CSARDGGQPQHF,TGCAGTGCTAGAGACGGTGGTCAGCCCCAGCATTTT
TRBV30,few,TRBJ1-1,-,CAWSRGRMNTEAFF,TGTGCCTGGAGTCGCGGACGTATGAACACTGAAGCTTTCTTT
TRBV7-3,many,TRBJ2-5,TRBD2,CASSQSGGQETQYF,TGTGCCAGCAGCCAGAGCGGGGGCCAAGAGACCCAGTACTTC
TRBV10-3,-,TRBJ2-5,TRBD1,CAIGQGEQETQYF,TGTGCCATCGGACAGGGGGAACAAGAGACCCAGTACTTC
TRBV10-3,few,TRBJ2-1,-,CAISHREDNEQFF,TGTGCCATCAGTCACAGGGAGGACAATGAGCAGTTCTTC
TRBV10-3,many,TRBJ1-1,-,CAIGTGTVNTEAFF,TGTGCCATTGGAACCGGGACGGTTAACACTGAAGCTTTCTTT
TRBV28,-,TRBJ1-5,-,CASSSYPYQPQHF,TGTGCCAGCAGTTCCTATCCATATCAGCCCCAGCATTTT
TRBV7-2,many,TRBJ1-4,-,CASSPRGGVGEKLFF,TGTGCCAGCAGCCCCCGGGGGGGGGTTGGAGAAAAACTGTTTTTT
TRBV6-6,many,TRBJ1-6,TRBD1,CASSRPRDRDSPLHF,TGTGCCAGCAGCCGCCCGAGGGACAGGGATTCACCCCTCCACTTT
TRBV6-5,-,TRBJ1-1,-,CASSHQTATEAFF,TGTGCCAGCAGTCACCAGACCGCCACTGAAGCTTTCTTT
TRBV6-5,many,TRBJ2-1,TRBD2,CASSTLRSGRSYNEQFF,TGTGCCAGCAGTACACTCCGTAGCGGGAGGTCCTACAATGAGCAGTTCTTC
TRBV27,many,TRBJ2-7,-,CASSLGAWGEQYF,TGTGCCAGCAGTTTAGGGGCCTGGGGAGAGCAGTACTTC
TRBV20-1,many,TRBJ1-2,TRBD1,CSASETGGYGYTF,TGCAGTGCTAGCGAGACAGGGGGCTATGGCTACACCTTC
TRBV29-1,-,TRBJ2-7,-,CSVELQGVEQYF,TGCAGCGTTGAATTACAGGGAGTCGAGCAGTACTTC
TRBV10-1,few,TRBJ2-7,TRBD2,CASSGTSGNSLYEQYF,TGCGCCAGCAGCGGGACTAGCGGGAACTCCCTCTACGAGCAGTACTTC
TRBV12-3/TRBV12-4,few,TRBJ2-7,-,CASSLRVTPDYEQYF,TGTGCCAGCAGTTTACGAGTGACACCCGACTACGAGCAGTACTTC
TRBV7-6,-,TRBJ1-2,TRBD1,CASSSGQGRYGYTF,TGTGCCAGCAGCTCAGGACAGGGTCGGTATGGCTACACCTTC
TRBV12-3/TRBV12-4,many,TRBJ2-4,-,CASSLDRGPQYF,TGTGCCAGCAGTTTAGATCGGGGGCCCCAGTACTTC
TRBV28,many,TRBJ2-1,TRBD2,CASSPSGFPDNEQFF,TGTGCCAGCAGCCCTAGCGGGTTTCCCGACAATGAGCAGTTCTTC
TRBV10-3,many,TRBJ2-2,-,CAISSKNTRPGPNTGELFF,TGTGCCATCAGTTCCAAGAACACGCGACCGGGACCAAACACCGGGGAGCTGTTTTTT
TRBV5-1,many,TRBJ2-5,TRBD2,CASSLLAGQETQYF,TGCGCCAGCAGCTTACTAGCGGGCCAAGAGACCCAGTACTTC
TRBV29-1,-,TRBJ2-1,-,CSLRGNLNEQFF,TGCAGCCTACGAGGAAACTTAAATGAGCAGTTCTTC
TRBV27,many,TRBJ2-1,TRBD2,CASSLVAGGYDEQFF,TGTGCCAGCAGTTTAGTAGCGGGGGGGTACGATGAGCAGTTCTTC
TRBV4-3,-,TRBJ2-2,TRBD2,CASSQDPAGATGELFF,TGCGCCAGCAGCCAAGACCCAGCGGGAGCCACCGGGGAGCTGTTTTTT
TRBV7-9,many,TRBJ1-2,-,CASSPGSANYGYTF,TGTGCCAGCAGCCCCGGCTCGGCTAACTATGGCTACACCTTC
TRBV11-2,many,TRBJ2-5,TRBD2,CASSLELAGGPSQETQYF,TGTGCCAGCAGCTTAGAACTAGCGGGGGGGCCCTCCCAAGAGACCCAGTACTTC
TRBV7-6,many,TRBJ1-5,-,CASSLRGWEPQHF,TGTGCCAGCAGCCTGCGAGGTTGGGAGCCCCAGCATTTT
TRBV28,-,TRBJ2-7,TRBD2,CASSFLAGSYEQYF,TGTGCCAGCAGTTTTCTAGCGGGATCCTACGAGCAGTACTTC
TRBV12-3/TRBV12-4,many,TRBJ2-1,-,CASSLNEQFF,TGTGCCAGCAGTTTAAATGAGCAGTTCTTC
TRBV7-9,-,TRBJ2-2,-,CASSDQAAHTGELFF,TGTGCCAGCAGTGATCAGGCGGCGCACACCGGGGAGCTGTTTTTT
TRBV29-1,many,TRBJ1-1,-,CSVSNKRTETEAFF,TGCAGCGTTAGTAACAAGAGGACGGAGACTGAAGCTTTCTTT
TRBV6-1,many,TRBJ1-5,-,CASSAGPSSNQPQHF,TGTGCCAGCAGTGCAGGGCCCAGTTCCAATCAGCCCCAGCATTTT
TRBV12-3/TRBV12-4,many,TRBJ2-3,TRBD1,CASSFRGNTDTQYF,TGTGCCAGCAGTTTCAGGGGGAACACAGATACGCAGTATTTT
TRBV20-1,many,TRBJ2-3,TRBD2,CSASGRAGASTDTQYF,TGCAGTGCTAGCGGGAGGGCCGGTGCTAGCACAGATACGCAGTATTTT
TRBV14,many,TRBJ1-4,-,CASSQAPYEKLFF,TGTGCCAGCAGCCAAGCCCCCTATGAAAAACTGTTTTTT
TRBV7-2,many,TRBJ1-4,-,CASSLGTSEKLFF,TGTGCCAGCAGCTTAGGGACGAGTGAAAAACTGTTTTTT
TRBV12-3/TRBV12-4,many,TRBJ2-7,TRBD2,CASRSSGGAGEQYF,TGTGCCAGCAGATCTAGCGGGGGGGCCGGCGAGCAGTACTTC
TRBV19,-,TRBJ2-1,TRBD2,CASSGGLAGTFEQFF,TGTGCCAGTAGTGGGGGACTAGCGGGAACCTTTGAGCAGTTCTTC
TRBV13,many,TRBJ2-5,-,CASSLRGPQETQYF,TGTGCCAGCAGCTTACGGGGGCCCCAAGAGACCCAGTACTTC
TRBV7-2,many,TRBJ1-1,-,CASSPHEGGAETEAFF,TGTGCCAGCAGCCCCCATGAAGGGGGGGCCGAAACTGAAGCTTTCTTT
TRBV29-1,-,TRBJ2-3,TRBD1,CSLPGDRAPDTQYF,TGCAGCCTTCCCGGGGACAGGGCCCCAGATACGCAGTATTTT
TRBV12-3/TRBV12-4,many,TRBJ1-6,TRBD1,CASSHGQGQNSPLHF,TGTGCCAGCAGTCACGGACAGGGGCAGAATTCACCCCTCCACTTT
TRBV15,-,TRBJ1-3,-,CATSDGSSGNTIYF,TGTGCCACCAGTGACGGATCCTCTGGAAACACCATATATTTT